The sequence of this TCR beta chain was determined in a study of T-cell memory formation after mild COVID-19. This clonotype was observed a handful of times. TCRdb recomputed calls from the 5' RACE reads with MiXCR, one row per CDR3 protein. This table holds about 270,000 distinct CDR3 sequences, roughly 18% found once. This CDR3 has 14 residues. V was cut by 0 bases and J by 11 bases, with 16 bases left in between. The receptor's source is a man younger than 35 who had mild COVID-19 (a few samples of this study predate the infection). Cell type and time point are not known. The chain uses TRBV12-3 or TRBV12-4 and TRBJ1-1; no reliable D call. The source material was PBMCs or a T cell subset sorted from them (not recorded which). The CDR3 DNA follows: TGTGCCAGCAGTTTAGCGCGTCTCTCGGATGGGGCTTTCTTT. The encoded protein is CASSLARLSDGAFF.